These 4 T cell receptor beta chains share one sample of origin, sequenced in a study of identical twins (dated by TCRdb to about 2016). The library was obtained by 5' RACE. The instrument was an Illumina HiSeq 2000. TCRdb ran its own pipeline on the public reads, namely fastp trimming at Q25 and MiXCR clone calling, and kept in-frame beta chains. Rows are unified per CDR3 protein, each entry keeping the most common DNA and genes. The table for this sample lists some 1,700,000 distinct CDR3 sequences; around 33% of them were counted only once. The ten largest clones represent less than 0.35% of the sample. The sequenced sample was cord blood. The receptor source for this set is a newborn girl in good health.

This chain links TRBV6-2 or TRBV6-3 with TRBJ2-1, with D possibly called TRBD1 or TRBD2 (5 bases each). V was shortened by 7 bases and J by 7 bases, with 23 bases between the two germline ends. This CDR3 has 16 residues. Germline V CDR1 and CDR2: MNHEY, SVGEGT. CDR3 sequence reads: CASNSWVTPWGNEQFF. The CDR3 coding sequence is TGTGCCAGCAACTCGTGGGTCACTCCTTGGGGGAATGAGCAGTTCTTC.

The rearrangement joins TRBV5-1 to TRBJ2-7; 7 nucleotides match TRBD2. The V gene end was trimmed by 4 bases and the J gene end by 3 bases; junction bases not matched to a gene: 10. The CDR3 consists of 15 residues. CDR1 is SGHRS and CDR2 is YFSETQ in the germline V gene. CDR3 sequence (DNA): TGCGCCAGCAGCCTGCTCGGACTAGGAAACTACGAGCAGTACTTC. Translating it yields CASSLLGLGNYEQYF.

This clonotype was counted many times. The V and J genes are TRBV4-2 and TRBJ2-7; tentative D call: TRBD2 (6 bases). Germline V lookup: CDR1 LGHNA, CDR2 YNFKEQ. V was cut by 0 bases and J by 1 base, with 16 bases left in between. CDR3 size: 17 residues. CDR3 sequence reads: CASSQEGLAFSSYEQYF. CDR3 DNA: TGTGCCAGCAGCCAAGAGGGCCTAGCGTTCTCATCCTACGAGCAGTACTTC.

The rearrangement uses TRBV12-3 or TRBV12-4 and TRBJ2-4, with a possible D match to TRBD2 (6 bases). V gave up 6 bases and J gave up 0 bases, with 9 bases separating them. This CDR3 spans 14 amino acids. The CDR3 DNA follows: TGTGCCAGCAGGGGAGCGGGAGCCAAAAACATTCAGTACTTC. The encoded protein is CASRGAGAKNIQYF.